This entry concerns a single TCR beta chain. Its binding antigen is unknown. No qualities accompany the bases; no much larger clone lies one base away. The Quick-DNA Microprep Kit was used to extract genomic DNA from the sorted cells. TCRbeta DNA was amplified with the immunoSEQ hsTCRbeta kit following the manufacturer's protocol. An Illumina MiSeq instrument was used to sequence the TCRbeta libraries. Under the source paper's analysis protocol: Following removal of out-of-frame sequences, 2 million to 2.5 million distinct TCRbeta sequences were retained, with an average of roughly 67,000 per individual. Two values were used to score each individual: the count of 164 previously reported CMV-associated TCRbeta sequences and the total count of productive distinct TCRbeta sequences. A beta-binomial model was reimplemented in Python, and random forests from scikit-learn, run with default parameters, were trained on data from the US cohort. Classifier performance on the Belgian cohort was summarized as median AUC with percentile confidence intervals calculated over 10,000 bootstrap iterations. Not all clones reach the TCRdb copy of this immuneACCESS table, which keeps in-frame sequences only. Checked studies attribute under half of the gap to unresolved V genes and leave the rest unexplained. The V and J calls and the clone size are those of that table, but D and trimming were determined from the DNA. Counted in this sample were around 63,000 clones; about 75% of them appeared once. Together, the top ten hold approximately 4.8% of the sample.

V and J lose 6 bases and 3 bases, and a span of 18 bases separates them. Including the terminal cysteine and phenylalanine, the CDR3 comprises 15 residues. This entry keeps only the CDR3 DNA: 45 bases, framed from base 1. The germline V gene specifies MNHEY as CDR1 and SVGAGI as CDR2. This sample is drawn from a study of memory CD4+ T cells and cytomegalovirus serostatus (dated by TCRdb to the late 2010s). With regard to the full study: The cohort included around 35 healthy adults from Belgium, of whom 9 were CMV seropositive and about 25 were CMV seronegative. The study sequenced CD4+ memory TCRbeta repertoires of a Belgian cohort with known cytomegalovirus serostatus to replicate a published TCR-based CMV serostatus classifier. Overall results and qualifications from the work: Among the roughly 160 previously reported CMV-associated TCRbeta sequences, over 65 showed up in the CD4+ memory repertoires, with each one found in between one and five individuals. CMV serostatus prediction reached a median bootstrapped AUC of approximately 0.96 with the original framework and over 0.8 with a US-trained random forest. The results were interpreted as suggesting that the CMV-associated TCR signature is mostly present in the CD4+ memory repertoire. Only CD4+CD45RO+ memory cells were sequenced, unlike the original study, which covered naive and memory CD4+ and CD8+ populations. A median bootstrapped AUC of around 0.95 with a 95% CI of 0.76-1.00 was achieved on the Belgian cohort by the original-framework classifier.

A FACSAria II was used to sort memory CD4+ T cells, defined as single viable CD3+CD4+CD8-CD45RO+ cells. CMV serostatus was determined using a Roche Elecsys assay that detects serum IgG against CMV pp150, pp28, p38 and p52. After thawing, total CD4+ T cells were enriched by positive selection with CD4 magnetic microbeads. The samples came from a different study that was designed specifically to examine the CD4+ T cell memory repertoire. Peripheral blood mononuclear cells were isolated and cryopreserved following standard operating procedures; serum was stored at -80 °C. Staining used CD3-PerCP (BW264/56), CD4-APC (RPA-T4), CD45RO-PE (UCHT1) and CD8-Pacific Orange (3B5) antibodies, with Sytox blue excluding non-viable cells.

The chain links TRBV6-5 with TRBJ2-7; the D gene remains uncertain. The sequence came from an adult in good health and CMV-seropositive. Sequenced material: memory CD4+ T cells from blood. The DNA reads as follows: TGTGCCAGCAGCGGCCGGACCCCGACGGGCTACGAGCAGTACTTC. Its coded protein is CASSGRTPTGYEQYF.